In its sample, the clone carrying this T cell receptor beta chain was seen a few times. Its antigen is unidentified. cDNA synthesis used the whole RNA isolate, giving expressed TCRB sequences. Generated by immunoSEQ multiplex PCR, the TCRdb table keeps only in-frame clones and is missing some. The data contain just over 450,000 clones, 30% of them singletons. The sample is drawn from a study of beta chain features in type 1 diabetes. Study-wide context: Regarding age, gender and cell yields, patients proved similar to healthy donors. Study outcomes and limitations: VDJ junctions in type 1 diabetes patients carried more deletions and fewer insertions.

Sorting based on CD45RO/CCR7/CD25/CD127/CD95/CD27 separated CD4+ naive, central memory, regulatory and stem cell-like memory cells. This CDR3 is built from 14 residues. Trimming shortened V by 0 bases and J by 1 base, and 9 bases separated the two germline ends. CDR1 and CDR2 from the germline V gene are GTSNPN and SVGIG (reference sequence). The chain uses TRBV30 and TRBJ1-1, with a tentative D call TRBD1 (6 bases). The sample taken for sequencing was naive CD4+ T cells from blood. This TCR derives from a man aged 18 to 35 in good health. CDR3 protein: CAWSVLGGNTEAFF. The DNA of the CDR3 is TGTGCCTGGAGTGTACTAGGGGGGAACACTGAAGCTTTCTTT.